The entry below gives a single T cell receptor beta chain sequence along with its context. Its antigen is not identified. This record comes from a study of shared clonotypes between healthy human individuals. Study details: CD8 memory received one plate per donor, CD8 naive two, CD4 memory three and CD4 naive three.

Study-level points and caveats: A handful of donors showed sharing of roughly 5% of naive CD4 clonotypes.

The V gene's germline CDR1 is SGHAT and CDR2 FQNNGV. This CDR3 has 16 residues. V lost 6 bases, J lost 5 bases, and 11 bases stayed unmatched. Here immunoSEQ multiplex PCR was the method, and the copy in TCRdb shows in-frame clones only, minus some. The sample consists of 740,000 or so clones, about 80% of them appearing once. The chain has TRBV11-2 and TRBJ2-5; 11 bases are a match to TRBD2. Sequenced input: memory CD4+ T cells sorted from blood. Subset indicated: CD45RA-negative fraction. The TCR comes from a young woman in good health. CDR3 residues: CASRKTSGRIGETQYF. CDR3 bases: TGTGCCAGCAGAAAAACTAGCGGGAGAATCGGGGAGACCCAGTACTTC.